Below are 26 T cell receptor beta chains sequenced from a single sample in a study of blood T cell repertoires in COVID-19. Sequencing used immunoSEQ multiplex PCR; TCRdb keeps in-frame clones, though not all of them. Of about 380,000 clones in the sample, 80% to 90% are singletons; the top ten hold 1% to 1.5%. Material for sequencing was PBMCs or T cells enriched from blood (not recorded which). The receptors come from a man younger than 40 who had recovered from COVID-19.

The rearrangement joins TRBV4-3 to TRBJ1-2; tentative D call: TRBD1 (5 bases). Trimming cost V 0 bases and J 4 bases, with 21 bases left between them. Looked up from germline, CDR1 is LGHNA and CDR2 is YSLEER. The CDR3 consists of 18 residues. The CDR3 DNA reads TGCGCCAGCAGCCAAGATCAGAGTTCGCCAGGGTTGGCCTATGGCTACACCTTC. Protein product: CASSQDQSSPGLAYGYTF.

This clone occurred a few times. The genes are TRBV19 and TRBJ1-1; the D gene is possibly TRBD1 (5 bases). CDR3 length: 12 amino acids. Between the trimmed V and J ends, which lost 4 bases and 3 bases, there was a span of 6 bases. CDR1 is LNHDA and CDR2 is SQIVND in the germline V gene (reference sequence). DNA for the CDR3: TGTGCCAGTAGTACAGGGTACACTGAAGCTTTCTTT. It is translated as CASSTGYTEAFF. The entire variable domain, with the rest obtained from reference TRBV19 and TRBJ1-1, is as follows: DGGITQSPKYLFRKEGQNVTLSCEQNLNHDAMYWYRQDPGQGLRLIYYSQIVNDFQKGDIAEGYSVSREKKESFPLTVTSAQKNPTAFYLCASSTGYTEAFFGQGTRLTVV.

J is TRBJ1-3 and V is TRBV27; D uncertain. This CDR3 is 15 amino acids long. Germline CDR1 is MNHEY and CDR2 is SMNVEV (reference sequence). Trimming pared 1 base from V and 8 bases from J, leaving 15 bases between. The CDR3 is CASSLLGTLQDTIYF. The CDR3 DNA reads TGTGCCAGCAGTTTATTGGGCACTCTTCAGGACACCATATATTTT.

The chain's CDR3 is CASSTGTGGFYSNQPQHF. The CDR3 coding sequence is TGCGCCAGCAGTACCGGGACAGGGGGCTTCTATAGCAATCAGCCCCAGCATTTT. This chain links TRBV5-1 with TRBJ1-5; 12 bases agree with TRBD1. This CDR3 has 18 amino acids. J was trimmed by 0 bases and V by 5 bases; bases with no gene match: 9. Germline V CDR1 and CDR2: SGHRS, YFSETQ.

The rearrangement uses TRBV5-1 and TRBJ2-3; maybe TRBD1 (5 bases). Germline V gene sequence: CDR1 SGHRS, CDR2 YFSETQ. There are 17 residues in the CDR3. V lost 0 bases and J 1 base, leaving 15 bases between the germline ends. The CDR3 reads CASSLAFPRVGTDTQYF. The CDR3 region has the DNA TGCGCCAGCAGCTTGGCCTTCCCCAGGGTCGGCACAGATACGCAGTATTTT.

For this clone: Additional DNA sequences in this sample encode the identical CDR3. J is TRBJ1-1 and V is TRBV5-1, with 8 bases fitting TRBD1. This CDR3 has 14 amino acids. Germline lookup yields CDR1 SGHRS and CDR2 YFSETQ. V was clipped by 4 bases and J by 4 bases; unmatched bases: 6. The chain's CDR3 is CASSLTTGGTEAFF. Written as DNA, the CDR3 is TGCGCCAGCAGCCTAACAACAGGGGGCACTGAAGCTTTCTTT.

This clone was observed once. The chain couples TRBV10-3 to TRBJ2-7; 10 bases align to TRBD1. This CDR3 spans 17 amino acids. Germline V gives CDR1 ENHRY, CDR2 SYGVKD. With 3 bases clipped from V and 4 bases from J, the junction kept 12 bases outside the gene matches. CDR3 amino acids: CAISENGLDRGLYEQYF. The CDR3 nucleotides are TGTGCCATCAGTGAAAACGGGTTAGACAGGGGGCTTTACGAGCAGTACTTC.

This clone occurred a few times. This chain's CDR3 is CASSGTGRVYGYTF. The CDR3 coding sequence is TGTGCCAGCAGTGGCACTGGGCGCGTCTATGGCTACACCTTC. The chain combines TRBV25-1 with TRBJ1-2; D gene unclear. Germline V gene sequence: CDR1 MGHDK, CDR2 SYGVNS. The CDR3 has 14 residues. Trimming shortened V by 4 bases and J by 4 bases, and 13 bases separated the two germline ends.

This chain links TRBV5-1 with TRBJ1-6; 7 bases match TRBD1. Per germline, CDR1 SGHRS and CDR2 YFSETQ. This CDR3 is built from 15 residues. V gave up 3 bases and J gave up 6 bases; unmatched junction bases: 6. CDR3 bases: TGCGCCAGCAGCTCGGTACAGGGGTCTAATTCACCCCTCCACTTT. Translated: CASSSVQGSNSPLHF.

The chain has TRBV7-8 and TRBJ2-3, with 8 bases identical to TRBD1. In germline, CDR1 is SGHVS, CDR2 FQNEAQ. The CDR3 sequence is 15 residues long. V lost 5 bases and J lost 4; bases outside the gene matches: 8. CDR3 bases: TGTGCCAGCAGCGTCGGACAGGGTACGGCAGATACGCAGTATTTT. This sequence encodes CASSVGQGTADTQYF.

V is TRBV30 and J is TRBJ1-3; D perhaps matches TRBD1 (5 bases). This CDR3 has 13 amino acids. The germline CDR1 and CDR2 sequences are GTSNPN and SVGIG (reference sequence). Trimming shortened V by 5 bases and J by 3 bases, and 11 bases separated the two germline ends. The CDR3 coding sequence is TGTGCCTGGGCCCAGGGAAGTGGAAACACCATATATTTT. Translation gives CAWAQGSGNTIYF.

The gene calls are TRBV7-2 and TRBJ1-4; D gene uncertain. Germline loops: CDR1 SGHTA, CDR2 FQGNSA. The CDR3 is 14 residues long. The ends were cut back, 2 bases at V and 5 bases at J, with 9 bases in the middle. In DNA, the CDR3 is TGTGCCAGCAGCTTATCGGGAGTCAATGAAAAACTGTTTTTT. Its protein product is CASSLSGVNEKLFF.

In this sample, this clone turned up once. In nucleotides, the CDR3 is TGTGCCAGTAGTATAAGGGGGGGCGTTTCAACTAATGAAAAACTGTTTTTT. Its protein is CASSIRGGVSTNEKLFF. The rearrangement links TRBV19 to TRBJ1-4, with a weak D call TRBD1 (6 bases). The CDR3 is 17 residues long. Germline CDR1 and CDR2: LNHDA and SQIVND (reference sequence). The V end lost 2 bases, the J end lost 0 bases, and 13 bases lay between the germline ends.

This clone was detected once. CDR3 residues: CASSEGQGARETQYF. CDR3 DNA: TGCGCCAGCAGTGAGGGTCAGGGGGCTCGAGAGACCCAGTACTTC. The genes are TRBV10-1 and TRBJ2-5; 8 nucleotides match TRBD1. The J segment lost 4 bases and the V segment lost 2 bases, leaving 6 bases of the junction unmatched. Germline lookup yields CDR1 WNHNN and CDR2 SYGVQD (reference sequence). CDR3 size: 15 residues.

The chain recombines TRBV5-1 with TRBJ1-5; weak D call: TRBD1 (6 bases). Germline CDR1 SGHRS, CDR2 YFSETQ. The CDR3 sequence is 13 residues long. Trimming shortened V by 5 bases and J by 3 bases, and 9 bases separated the two germline ends. The CDR3 nucleotides are TGCGCCAGCAGTGGGGGCGACAATCAGCCCCAGCATTTT. It is translated as CASSGGDNQPQHF.

The chain combines TRBV19 with TRBJ1-4; D uncertain. V lost 6 bases to trimming and J lost 8 bases, with 19 bases between them. The CDR3 is made up of 15 amino acids. From germline, CDR1 is LNHDA and CDR2 SQIVND (reference sequence). The CDR3 coding sequence is TGTGCCAGTAGCCCTAAACGGCAGGCTTCCGAAAAACTGTTTTTT. It yields the protein CASSPKRQASEKLFF.

On this clone itself: Other DNA sequences in the same sample also yield this CDR3. This rearrangement joins TRBV6-5 to TRBJ2-7; TRBD1 matches at 9 bases. Germline-derived CDR1 and CDR2 are MNHEY and SVGAGI. Trimming took 6 bases from V and 3 from J; bases not matched to a gene: 6. This CDR3 region has 14 residues. The CDR3 sequence: CASSPGQGFYEQYF. As DNA, the CDR3 is TGTGCCAGCAGCCCGGGACAGGGCTTCTACGAGCAGTACTTC.

This clone has only one observation. The CDR3 nucleotides are TGTGCCAGTAGTTCACGACAGGGCCGGATTCTTGGCTACACCTTC. Amino acid sequence: CASSSRQGRILGYTF. V usage is TRBV19 and J usage is TRBJ1-2, with TRBD1 matching over 7 bases. Germline V CDR1 and CDR2: LNHDA, SQIVND (reference sequence). CDR3 length: 15 amino acids. Trimming at V came to 5 bases and at J to 7 bases, leaving 13 bases not matched to a gene.

The V gene is TRBV5-8, the J gene TRBJ2-2; 11 bases match TRBD1. Germline assignment: CDR1 SGHTS and CDR2 YDEGEE. V shed 4 bases and J 3 bases; nucleotides not matched to a gene: 8. The CDR3 runs to 17 residues. The CDR3 DNA sequence: TGTGCCAGCAGCCGTGGACAGGGGGCTCGGTACACCGGGGAGCTGTTTTTT. This codes for CASSRGQGARYTGELFF.

The chain couples TRBV7-8 to TRBJ1-1, with 7 bases identical to TRBD1. J was trimmed by 8 bases and V by 1 base; bases with no gene match: 4. In germline, CDR1 is SGHVS, CDR2 FQNEAQ. CDR3 size: 13 residues. The CDR3 spells CASSLGGGGEAFF. DNA for the CDR3: TGTGCCAGCAGCTTAGGTGGAGGGGGCGAAGCTTTCTTT. Full variable domain (outside the CDR3, taken from reference TRBV7-8 and TRBJ1-1): GAGVSQSPRYKVAKRGQDVALRCDPISGHVSLFWYQQALGQGPEFLTYFQNEAQLDKSGLPSDRFFAERPEGSVSTLKIQRTQQEDSAVYLCASSLGGGGEAFFGQGTRLTVV.

The chain joins TRBV4-1 to TRBJ1-2; a weak D match, TRBD1 (5 bases). Trimming stripped 4 bases from V and 0 bases from J, with 9 bases between. CDR3 length equals 14 residues. Per the germline V gene, CDR1 is MGHRA and CDR2 is YSYEKL. CDR3 in amino acids: CASSRGATNYGYTF. The CDR3 DNA follows: TGCGCCAGCAGCCGGGGCGCAACTAACTATGGCTACACCTTC.

This rearrangement joins TRBV5-8 to TRBJ1-1; 8 bases are a match to TRBD1. Germline lookup yields CDR1 SGHTS and CDR2 YDEGEE. This CDR3 is 17 amino acids long. Unmatched junction bases numbered 15, after V lost 3 bases and J lost 5 bases. This CDR3 is CASSSHHYRGIWTEAFF. The CDR3 coding sequence is TGTGCCAGCAGCTCGCACCACTACAGGGGGATATGGACTGAAGCTTTCTTT.

The chain couples TRBV19 to TRBJ1-5; the D gene is possibly TRBD1 (5 bases). V shed 6 bases and J shed 2 bases, with 11 bases lying between them. Germline V gene sequence: CDR1 LNHDA, CDR2 SQIVND (reference sequence). The CDR3 consists of 14 residues. The CDR3 spells CASSRGGGNQPQHF. The DNA for the CDR3 is TGTGCCAGTAGCCGGGGGGGAGGCAATCAGCCCCAGCATTTT.

The V and J genes are TRBV10-2 and TRBJ2-1; 11 bases are shared with TRBD2. This CDR3 comprises 16 residues. Germline V gene sequence: CDR1 WSHSY, CDR2 SAAADI. J gave up 3 bases and V 3 bases, and 4 bases lay outside the gene matches. CDR3 protein: CASSDRLAGHYNEQFF. The CDR3 bases are TGCGCCAGCAGTGACCGACTAGCGGGGCACTACAATGAGCAGTTCTTC.

This chain links TRBV29-1 with TRBJ1-1; D gene ambiguous. V gave up 7 bases and J gave up 0 bases, with 9 bases separating them. The CDR3 extends over 12 amino acids. The germline V gene has CDR1 SQVTM and CDR2 ANQGSEA. CDR3 bases: TGCAGCGGAGTATTAGTGAACACTGAAGCTTTCTTT. Protein: CSGVLVNTEAFF.

The chain is built from TRBV4-1 and TRBJ1-5; possibly TRBD1 for D (6 bases). CDR3 length: 15 residues. Trimming shortened V by 2 bases and J by 3 bases, and 11 bases separated the two germline ends. CDR1 is MGHRA, CDR2 YSYEKL, per germline. The CDR3 DNA reads as TGCGCCAGCAGCCAACAGGGACAAAACAATCAGCCCCAGCATTTT. As protein: CASSQQGQNNQPQHF.